The 31 T cell receptor beta chains in this list originate from one sample, sequenced in a study of shared clonotypes between healthy human individuals. Only in-frame clones appear in the TCRdb table, and some are missing; sequencing was by immunoSEQ multiplex PCR. The sample lists a few million clones; around 95% were seen once. Sequences were obtained from naive CD4+ T cells sorted from blood. This sample's subset: CD45RA+ positively selected. These receptors were collected from a man between 18 and 29 years old in good health.

The chain recombines TRBV11-3 with TRBJ2-1; no clear D gene. The length of the CDR3 is 12 residues. V lost 5 bases to trimming and J lost 10 bases, with 12 bases between them. Per the germline V gene, CDR1 is SGHNT and CDR2 is YENEEA. CDR3 sequence: CASSLRPEEQFF. For the CDR3, the DNA is TGTGCCAGCAGCCTTCGACCGGAAGAGCAGTTCTTC.

The CDR3 sequence is CASSTGPAGGQETQYF. The CDR3 DNA is TGCGCCAGCAGCACGGGTCCAGCGGGGGGTCAAGAGACCCAGTACTTC. The chain employs TRBV5-1 and TRBJ2-5, with 9 bases identical to TRBD2. Germline V gene sequence: CDR1 SGHRS, CDR2 YFSETQ. This CDR3 is built from 16 residues. Trimming at V came to 4 bases and at J to 2 bases, leaving 9 bases not matched to a gene.

This rearrangement joins TRBV7-6 to TRBJ2-5; D is tentatively TRBD1 or TRBD2 (5 bases each). The CDR3 runs 14 residues. The ends were cut back, 3 bases at V and 5 bases at J, with 13 bases in the middle. Germline-derived CDR1 and CDR2 are SGHVS and FNYEAQ. CDR3 protein: CASSLGRSIETQYF. DNA for the CDR3: TGTGCCAGCAGCTTGGGACGCTCTATCGAGACCCAGTACTTC.

This chain connects TRBV10-2 to TRBJ2-7, with D possibly TRBD1 on 5 matching bases. The germline V gene has CDR1 WSHSY and CDR2 SAAADI. Trimming stripped 3 bases from V and 2 bases from J, with 14 bases between. The CDR3 covers 15 residues. CDR3: CASSDDSSPAYEQYF. The CDR3 DNA is TGCGCCAGCAGTGATGACAGCTCCCCAGCCTACGAGCAGTACTTC.

This CDR3 is CASSLGRVSGVRNYGYTF. CDR3 coding DNA: TGTGCCAGCAGCCTTGGACGAGTCTCTGGAGTGCGGAACTATGGCTACACCTTC. This sequence joins TRBV27 and TRBJ1-2; D unclear. Germline V gene sequence: CDR1 MNHEY, CDR2 SMNVEV (reference sequence). This CDR3 region has 18 residues. The V end lost 6 bases, the J end lost 2 bases, and 25 bases lay between the germline ends.

The gene calls are TRBV5-1 and TRBJ2-5; 7 nucleotides match TRBD2. This CDR3 has 13 amino acids. V trimming: 4 bases; J trimming: 5 bases; junction bases outside the gene matches: 5. The germline gives CDR1 SGHRS, CDR2 YFSETQ. CDR3 bases: TGCGCCAGCAGCCAGACTAGCCGGGAGACCCAGTACTTC. It is translated as CASSQTSRETQYF.

The chain uses TRBV5-4 and TRBJ2-7, with 8 bases matching TRBD1. Trimming at V came to 0 bases and at J to 1 base, leaving 0 bases not matched to a gene. This CDR3 contains 14 residues. CDR1 and CDR2 from the germline V gene are SGHNT and YYREEE (reference sequence). DNA for the CDR3: TGTGCCAGCAGCTTGGGGGACAGGTCCTACGAGCAGTACTTC. Amino acids: CASSLGDRSYEQYF.

CDR3 sequence: CAISESRQGVTNYGYTF. Written as DNA, the CDR3 is TGTGCCATCAGTGAGTCGAGACAGGGGGTAACTAACTATGGCTACACCTTC. This chain connects TRBV10-3 to TRBJ1-2; 9 bases line up with TRBD1. V dropped 0 bases and J dropped 0; count of bases not matched to a gene: 5. The CDR3 extends over 17 amino acids. Germline-derived CDR1 and CDR2 are ENHRY and SYGVKD.

The chain joins TRBV10-1 to TRBJ2-5; D is possibly TRBD1 or TRBD2 (5 bases each). The germline gives CDR1 WNHNN, CDR2 SYGVQD (reference sequence). Trimming shortened V by 6 bases and J by 5 bases, and 19 bases separated the two germline ends. The CDR3 sequence is 15 residues long. This CDR3 is CASSPFSGAGETQYF. DNA of the CDR3: TGCGCCAGCAGCCCCTTTTCCGGGGCTGGGGAGACCCAGTACTTC.

This sequence joins TRBV4-3 and TRBJ2-7; 9 bases match TRBD1. The CDR3 runs 16 residues. V lost 0 bases, J lost 2 bases, and 5 bases stayed unmatched. The germline gives CDR1 LGHNA, CDR2 YSLEER. The CDR3 sequence: CASSQDWRQGAYEQYF. The CDR3 DNA is TGCGCCAGCAGCCAAGATTGGCGACAGGGGGCCTACGAGCAGTACTTC.

The rearrangement joins TRBV29-1 to TRBJ2-7, with D uncertain. The ends were cut back, 6 bases at V and 3 bases at J, with 15 bases in the middle. In germline, CDR1 is SQVTM, CDR2 ANQGSEA. The CDR3 is made up of 13 amino acids. CDR3 sequence (DNA): TGCAGCGTGGGATCACCATTAATCTACGAGCAGTACTTC. It translates to CSVGSPLIYEQYF.

This clone was observed a handful of times. The chain joins TRBV6-1 to TRBJ2-5, with TRBD1 matching over 7 bases. The CDR3 totals 14 residues. The ends lost 5 bases at V and 5 bases at J; junction bases unmatched: 8. Germline V gene sequence: CDR1 MNHNS, CDR2 SASEGT. The CDR3 region has the DNA TGTGCCAGCAGTCTAAACAGGGGAAGGGAGACCCAGTACTTC. Translation: CASSLNRGRETQYF.

The chain joins TRBV27 to TRBJ1-2; D not certain. The CDR3 spans 14 residues. Deletions cut 2 bases from V and 2 bases from J, with 9 bases between. Germline V gives CDR1 MNHEY, CDR2 SMNVEV (reference sequence). DNA for the CDR3: TGTGCCAGCAGTTTAAGGGCCCAGAACTATGGCTACACCTTC. Residues: CASSLRAQNYGYTF.

This clone was detected only once. Other DNA sequences within the sample encode an identical CDR3. The CDR3 DNA is TGTGCCAGCAGCCCACCGGGACAGGGTAATTCACCCCTCCACTTT. Translation: CASSPPGQGNSPLHF. V and J are TRBV2 and TRBJ1-6, with 9 bases that match TRBD1. With V trimmed by 6 bases and J by 6 bases, 6 bases remained unmatched. Germline V CDR1 and CDR2: SNHLY, FYNNEI. This CDR3 region has 15 residues.

The genes are TRBV5-6 and TRBJ2-3, with 10 bases lining up with TRBD2. V gave up 1 base and J gave up 0 bases; unmatched junction bases: 11. The germline V gene has CDR1 SGHDT and CDR2 YYEEEE. The CDR3 has 19 amino acids. The CDR3 region has the DNA TGTGCCAGCAGCTTGCTCACGTCAGCGGGAGGGACTAGCACAGATACGCAGTATTTT. This translates into CASSLLTSAGGTSTDTQYF.

The J gene is TRBJ2-5, the V gene TRBV5-1; 13 bases line up with TRBD2. Losses at the gene ends were 4 bases for V and 7 bases for J; bases not matched to a gene: 7. CDR3 size: 15 residues. Germline V gene lookup returns CDR1 SGHRS and CDR2 YFSETQ. The CDR3 nucleotides are TGCGCCAGCAGCGACGGACTAGCGGGGGCCGGGACCCAGTACTTC. Residues: CASSDGLAGAGTQYF. The whole variable domain, filled in from reference TRBV5-1 and TRBJ2-5, reads KAGVTQTPRYLIKTRGQQVTLSCSPISGHRSVSWYQQTPGQGLQFLFEYFSETQRNKGNFPGRFSGRQFSNSRSEMNVSTLELGDSALYLCASSDGLAGAGTQYFGPGTRLLVL.

This sequence joins TRBV28 and TRBJ1-4, with D maybe TRBD1 (5 bases). CDR1 MDHEN and CDR2 SYDVKM come from the germline V gene. The CDR3 sequence is 13 residues long. V was trimmed by 10 bases and J by 5 bases, leaving 14 bases between them. DNA for the CDR3: TGTGCCACCACGACGGGGCTCAATGAAAAACTGTTTTTT. Translating it yields CATTTGLNEKLFF.

As for this clone: The sample carries other DNA sequences with the same CDR3. The chain joins TRBV5-6 to TRBJ1-1; D call uncertain. This CDR3 is built from 14 residues. Germline loops: CDR1 SGHDT, CDR2 YYEEEE. Trimming took 5 bases from V and 0 from J, leaving 11 bases between them. The CDR3 DNA sequence: TGTGCCAGCAGTTTAGGCTCCGTGAACACTGAAGCTTTCTTT. Its translation: CASSLGSVNTEAFF.

The chain uses TRBV7-9 and TRBJ2-3; 12 nucleotides match TRBD2. The junction had 7 bases not matched to a gene; V was cut back by 6 bases and J by 0 bases. The CDR3 extends over 17 amino acids. Germline V gene lookup returns CDR1 SEHNR and CDR2 FQNEAQ (reference sequence). CDR3 residues: CASRRLAGVASTDTQYF. Written as DNA, the CDR3 is TGTGCCAGCAGAAGACTAGCGGGAGTGGCGAGCACAGATACGCAGTATTTT.

In this sample, this clone turned up a few times. The V gene is TRBV10-2, the J gene TRBJ2-2; D is tentatively TRBD1 or TRBD2 (5 bases each). Germline-derived CDR1 and CDR2 are WSHSY and SAAADI. This CDR3 is built from 16 residues. Trimming cost V 6 bases and J 0 bases, with 14 bases left between them. CDR3 bases: TGCGCCAGCAGCCTTGGGACGGTATCGAACACCGGGGAGCTGTTTTTT. It yields the protein CASSLGTVSNTGELFF.

The chain joins TRBV11-2 to TRBJ2-3; weak D call: TRBD1 (6 bases). Per germline, CDR1 SGHAT and CDR2 FQNNGV. This CDR3 spans 16 amino acids. The V and J ends lost 5 bases and 2 bases respectively, with 17 bases between them. The CDR3 DNA reads as TGTGCCAGCAGCGCACCCAGGGGCGGATTCACAGATACGCAGTATTTT. Translating gives CASSAPRGGFTDTQYF.

The chain is built from TRBV9 and TRBJ2-3; TRBD1 agrees at 9 bases. CDR1 and CDR2 (germline): SGDLS, YYNGEE. This CDR3 is built from 17 residues. The V segment lost 4 bases and the J segment 1 base; nucleotides outside the gene matches: 10. Here the CDR3 reads CASSPHPGQGRTDTQYF. DNA of the CDR3: TGTGCCAGCAGCCCACATCCGGGACAGGGTCGCACAGATACGCAGTATTTT.

The chain combines TRBV7-9 with TRBJ1-2; tentatively, D is TRBD1 (5 bases). V dropped 2 bases and J dropped 6 bases, with 19 bases sitting between them. CDR1 SEHNR and CDR2 FQNEAQ come from the germline V gene (reference sequence). The CDR3 has 16 residues. CDR3 sequence: CASSLLRSRGADGYTF. DNA of the CDR3: TGTGCCAGCAGCTTACTGAGATCCCGAGGGGCTGATGGCTACACCTTC.

Comment on this clone: This sample includes further DNA sequences coding for the same CDR3. V gene TRBV6-5 combines with J gene TRBJ2-5; D is unclear. Trimming took off 5 bases at V and 5 bases at J, with 12 bases between the two ends. This CDR3 contains 13 residues. Germline V gives CDR1 MNHEY, CDR2 SVGAGI. The CDR3 region has the DNA TGTGCCAGCAGTCGGACCGTGGGCGAGACCCAGTACTTC. It specifies CASSRTVGETQYF.

This clone has a single count. Here the CDR3 reads CASSYSTVSGYTF. CDR3 bases: TGTGCCAGCAGTTACTCGACTGTGAGTGGCTACACCTTC. The rearrangement uses TRBV6-5 and TRBJ1-2; no firm D call. The germline CDR1 and CDR2 sequences are MNHEY and SVGAGI. The CDR3 length is 13 residues. Trimming removed 0 bases at V and 7 bases at J, with 9 bases between.

The chain employs TRBV5-4 and TRBJ1-2; 7 bases line up with TRBD1. The CDR3 is 14 amino acids. Per the germline V gene, CDR1 is SGHNT and CDR2 is YYREEE (reference sequence). Trimming took 4 bases from V and 4 from J; bases not matched to a gene: 7. CDR3 bases: TGTGCCAGCAGCAGCGTCGGACAGGTCTATGGCTACACCTTC. Amino acids: CASSSVGQVYGYTF.

V and J are TRBV6-5 and TRBJ2-7; TRBD1 might be the D (5 bases). Trimming stripped 5 bases from V and 4 bases from J, with 9 bases between. CDR1 is MNHEY and CDR2 is SVGAGI in the germline V gene. The length of the CDR3 is 12 residues. The CDR3 DNA is TGTGCCAGCAGTAGGACAAATTACGAGCAGTACTTC. It encodes CASSRTNYEQYF.

V usage is TRBV6-5 and J usage is TRBJ2-7; 7 bases match TRBD1. Germline V lookup: CDR1 MNHEY, CDR2 SVGAGI. J gave up 5 bases and V 4 bases, and 8 bases lay outside the gene matches. The CDR3 has 14 residues. DNA for the CDR3: TGTGCCAGCAGTTCCCCCCGACAGGGCAACGAGCAGTACTTC. It encodes CASSSPRQGNEQYF.

The rearrangement links TRBV10-3 to TRBJ2-1; the D gene is possibly TRBD2 (7 bases). CDR3 length: 16 amino acids. V shed 6 bases and J shed 6 bases, with 21 bases lying between them. The germline V gene encodes CDR1 ENHRY and CDR2 SYGVKD. In nucleotides, the CDR3 is TGTGCCATCAGCCTGATCGGGGAGGGGGGGCTCAATGAGCAGTTCTTC. Its protein product is CAISLIGEGGLNEQFF.

The CDR3 is CAISGGGLNSGELFF. The CDR3, as DNA: TGTGCCATCAGTGGTGGTGGCCTCAACTCCGGGGAGCTGTTTTTT. This rearrangement joins TRBV10-3 to TRBJ2-2, with no clear D. This CDR3 is built from 15 residues. V was cut by 4 bases and J by 6 bases, with 15 bases left in between. CDR1 and CDR2 from the germline V gene are ENHRY and SYGVKD.

The chain joins TRBV10-2 to TRBJ2-7; 7 positions match TRBD1. The CDR3 contains 16 residues. Germline V lookup: CDR1 WSHSY, CDR2 SAAADI. Germline trimming cut 7 bases from V and 6 bases from J; bases unmatched to any gene: 18. The CDR3 loop is CASNFLGQLSSGEQYF. DNA of the CDR3: TGCGCCAGCAACTTTTTGGGACAGCTGTCAAGCGGCGAGCAGTACTTC.